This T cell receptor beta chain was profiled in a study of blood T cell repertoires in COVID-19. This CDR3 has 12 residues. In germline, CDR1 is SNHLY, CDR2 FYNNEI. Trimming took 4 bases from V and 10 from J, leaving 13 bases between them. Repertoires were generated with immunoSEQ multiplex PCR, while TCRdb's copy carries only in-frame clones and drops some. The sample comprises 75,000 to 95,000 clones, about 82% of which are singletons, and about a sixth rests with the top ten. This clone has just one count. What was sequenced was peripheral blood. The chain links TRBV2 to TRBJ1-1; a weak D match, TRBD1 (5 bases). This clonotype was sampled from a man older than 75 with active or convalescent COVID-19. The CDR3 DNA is TGTGCCAGCAGTGGTCCAGGGAGGAGAGCTTTCTTT. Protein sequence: CASSGPGRRAFF.